These 5 T cell receptor beta chains originate from one sample sequenced in a study of CDR3 diversity in severe acne. Via MiXCR, TCRdb re-called the PCR reads, giving one row per CDR3 protein. Of 85,000 to 120,000 distinct CDR3 sequences listed, 51% are singletons. Sequenced: blood. These receptors originate from a male donor with acne.

The CDR3 here is CASSPEGREQYV. In DNA, the CDR3 is TGCGCCAGCAGCCCGGAGGGGCGGGAGCAGTACGTC. The J gene is TRBJ2-7, the V gene TRBV5-1; D is possibly TRBD2 (6 bases). Trimming shortened V by 4 bases and J by 7 bases, and 12 bases separated the two germline ends. Germline assignment: CDR1 SGHRS and CDR2 YFSETQ. The CDR3 runs 12 residues.

This rearrangement joins TRBV24-1 to TRBJ2-5; TRBD2 agrees at 11 bases. This CDR3 is built from 17 residues. The V segment lost 4 bases and the J segment 5 bases; nucleotides outside the gene matches: 11. Germline CDR1 is KGHDR and CDR2 is SFDVKD. The CDR3 loop is CATSDPTSGSRRETQYF. The CDR3 nucleotides are TGTGCCACCAGTGACCCAACTAGCGGGAGTAGGAGGGAGACCCAGTACTTC.

With regard to this clonotype: This may arise from a read error, as a much more abundant clone is one base away. The chain recombines TRBV19 with TRBJ2-2; possibly TRBD2 for D (5 bases). Per the germline V gene, CDR1 is LNHDA and CDR2 is SQIVND (reference sequence). This CDR3 has 11 amino acids. The chain's CDR3 is CASSISGKLFF. In DNA, the CDR3 is TGTGCCAGTAGTATTTCCGGGAAGCTGTTTTTT.

This clonotype was seen only a few times. This chain joins TRBV2 and TRBJ2-7, with D maybe TRBD1 (5 bases). V was pared by 5 bases and J by 6 bases, with 8 bases between. The CDR3 sequence is 11 residues long. Germline V gene sequence: CDR1 SNHLY, CDR2 FYNNEI. The CDR3 DNA is TGTGCCAGCAGTACTACAGGCGAGCAGTACTTC. Encoded protein: CASSTTGEQYF.

CDR3 in DNA: TGTGCCAGCAGTCCCTCGGGAGGACAGGGGCTTTCTGGCTACACCTTC. As protein: CASSPSGGQGLSGYTF. The chain carries TRBV25-1 and TRBJ1-2; 9 bases agree with TRBD1. The CDR3 covers 16 residues. Trimming took 5 bases from V and 7 from J; bases not matched to a gene: 14. Germline CDR1 MGHDK, CDR2 SYGVNS.